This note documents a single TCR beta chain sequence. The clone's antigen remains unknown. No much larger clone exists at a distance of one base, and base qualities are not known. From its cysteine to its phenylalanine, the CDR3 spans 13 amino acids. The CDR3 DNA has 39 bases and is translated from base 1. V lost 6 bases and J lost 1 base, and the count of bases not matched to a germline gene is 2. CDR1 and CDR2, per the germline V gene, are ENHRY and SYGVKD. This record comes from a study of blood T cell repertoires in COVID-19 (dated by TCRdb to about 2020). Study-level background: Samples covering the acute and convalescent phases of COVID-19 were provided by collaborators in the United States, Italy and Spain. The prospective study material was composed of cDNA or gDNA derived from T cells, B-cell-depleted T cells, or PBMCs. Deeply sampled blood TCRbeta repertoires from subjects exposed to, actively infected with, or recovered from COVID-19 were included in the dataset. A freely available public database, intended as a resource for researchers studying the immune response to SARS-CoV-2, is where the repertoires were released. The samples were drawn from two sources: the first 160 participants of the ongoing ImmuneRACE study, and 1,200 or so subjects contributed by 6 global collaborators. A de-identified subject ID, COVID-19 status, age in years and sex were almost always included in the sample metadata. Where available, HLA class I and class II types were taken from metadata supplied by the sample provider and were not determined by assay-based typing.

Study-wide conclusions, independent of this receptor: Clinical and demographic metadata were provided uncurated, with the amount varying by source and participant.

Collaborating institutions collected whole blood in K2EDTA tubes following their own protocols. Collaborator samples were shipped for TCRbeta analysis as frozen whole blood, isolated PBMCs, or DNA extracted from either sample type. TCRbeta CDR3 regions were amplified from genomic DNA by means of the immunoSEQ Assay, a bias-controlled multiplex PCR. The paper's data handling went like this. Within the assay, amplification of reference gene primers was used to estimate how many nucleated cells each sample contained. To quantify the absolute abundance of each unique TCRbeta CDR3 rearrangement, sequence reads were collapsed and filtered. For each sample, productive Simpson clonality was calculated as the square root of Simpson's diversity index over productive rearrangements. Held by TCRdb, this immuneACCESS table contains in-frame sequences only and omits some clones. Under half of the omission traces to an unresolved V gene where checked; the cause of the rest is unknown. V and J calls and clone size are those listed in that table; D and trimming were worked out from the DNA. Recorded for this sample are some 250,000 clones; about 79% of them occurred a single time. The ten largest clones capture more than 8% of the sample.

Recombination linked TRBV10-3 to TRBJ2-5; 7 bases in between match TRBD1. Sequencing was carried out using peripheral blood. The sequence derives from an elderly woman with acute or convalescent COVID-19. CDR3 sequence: CAIRGTAQETQYF. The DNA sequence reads TGTGCCATCAGAGGGACAGCCCAAGAGACCCAGTACTTC.